Following are 20 T cell receptor beta chains from one sample sequenced in a study of blood T cell repertoires in COVID-19. Only in-frame clones appear in the TCRdb table, and some are missing; sequencing was by immunoSEQ multiplex PCR. The sample has some 80,000 clones; roughly 80% are singletons. Sequenced material: peripheral blood. Source of these receptors: an older woman with acute or convalescent COVID-19.

This chain links TRBV30 with TRBJ1-3, with 7 bases fitting TRBD1. The ends lost 2 bases at V and 1 base at J; junction bases unmatched: 8. Looked up from germline, CDR1 is GTSNPN and CDR2 is SVGIG (reference sequence). The CDR3 totals 16 residues. DNA for the CDR3: TGTGCCTGGAGTCGTCGACAGGGACGGTCTGGAAACACCATATATTTT. This encodes CAWSRRQGRSGNTIYF.

The V call is TRBV18, the J call TRBJ1-1, with a weak D call TRBD1 (5 bases). This CDR3 is 15 amino acids long. Germline CDR1 is KGHSH and CDR2 is LQKENI. The germline V and J ends were trimmed by 4 bases and 0 bases, with 12 bases remaining between them. The CDR3 loop reads CASSLGQSMNTEAFF. The CDR3 DNA reads TGTGCCAGCTCACTAGGACAAAGTATGAACACTGAAGCTTTCTTT. The full variable domain, completed using reference TRBV18 and TRBJ1-1, is NAGVMQNPRHLVRRRGQEARLRCSPMKGHSHVYWYRQLPEEGLKFMVYLQKENIIDESGMPKERFSAEFPKEGPSILRIQQVVRGDSAAYFCASSLGQSMNTEAFFGQGTRLTVV.

This chain connects TRBV5-1 to TRBJ1-6, with TRBD1 as a possible D gene (6 bases). The CDR3 extends over 16 amino acids. In germline, CDR1 is SGHRS, CDR2 YFSETQ. V was clipped by 2 bases and J by 8 bases, with 17 bases between them. This CDR3 is CASSFGGGAVDSPLHF. In nucleotides, the CDR3 is TGCGCCAGCAGCTTTGGGGGGGGCGCGGTGGATTCACCCCTCCACTTT.

The chain has TRBV11-3 and TRBJ2-7; the D gene is possibly TRBD2 (5 bases). The V gene lost 1 base and the J gene lost 4 bases, with 11 bases spanning the gap. The CDR3 sequence is 14 residues long. The germline V gene encodes CDR1 SGHNT and CDR2 YENEEA. DNA of the CDR3: TGTGCCAGCAGCTTAGGTGGTAGCGAGTACGAGCAGTACTTC. Its protein is CASSLGGSEYEQYF.

Here the CDR3 reads CASSSSTGNTEAFF. In DNA, the CDR3 is TGTGCCAGCAGCTCGTCCACAGGGAACACTGAAGCTTTCTTT. The V call is TRBV4-2, the J call TRBJ1-1; D possibly corresponds to TRBD1 (5 bases). CDR3 length: 14 amino acids. V was pared by 5 bases and J by 1 base, with 11 bases between. Germline V CDR1 and CDR2: LGHNA, YNFKEQ.

CDR3 sequence reads: CASSLGLAGIITDTQYF. Here the CDR3 DNA reads TGCGCCAGCAGCTTGGGGCTAGCGGGGATAATCACAGATACGCAGTATTTT. The rearrangement joins TRBV5-1 to TRBJ2-3; 9 nucleotides line up with TRBD2. The CDR3 runs 17 residues. The V segment lost 0 bases and the J segment 2 bases; nucleotides outside the gene matches: 7. From germline, CDR1 is SGHRS and CDR2 YFSETQ.

The chain couples TRBV29-1 to TRBJ2-7; 7 bases match TRBD1. After removal of 7 bases from V and 5 bases from J, the junction contained 5 bases not matched to a gene. Germline CDR1 is SQVTM and CDR2 is ANQGSEA. CDR3 length: 11 amino acids. The CDR3 sequence: CSGETGNEQYF. CDR3 sequence (DNA): TGCAGCGGGGAGACAGGGAACGAGCAGTACTTC.

The rearrangement joins TRBV3-1 (or the pseudogene TRBV3-2) to TRBJ1-1, with TRBD1 matching over 7 bases. The V segment lost 4 bases and the J segment 4 bases; nucleotides outside the gene matches: 6. The CDR3 is 14 amino acids. Germline assignment: CDR1 LGHDT and CDR2 YNNKEL (reference sequence). The CDR3 coding sequence is TGTGCCAGCAGCCCTTCTGACAGGGCCACTGAAGCTTTCTTT. It translates to CASSPSDRATEAFF.

This clone has a single count. V gene TRBV7-3 combines with J gene TRBJ2-1; 11 nucleotides agree with TRBD2. J lost 8 bases, V lost 5 bases, and 8 bases had no gene match. The length of the CDR3 is 15 residues. CDR1 and CDR2 from the germline V gene are SGHTA and FQGTGA. The DNA of the CDR3 is TGTGCCAGCAGCCTCAATCCGGGACTAGCGGATGAGCAGTTCTTC. Protein product: CASSLNPGLADEQFF.

This clone was counted only a few times. The chain has TRBV6-1 and TRBJ2-3; tentatively, D is TRBD2 (6 bases). Germline-derived CDR1 and CDR2 are MNHNS and SASEGT. This CDR3 is 15 amino acids long. V lost 1 base and J lost 4, with 12 bases in between. The CDR3 loop is CASSEGGGGADTQYF. DNA of the CDR3: TGTGCCAGCAGTGAAGGGGGAGGAGGGGCAGATACGCAGTATTTT.

The V call is TRBV19, the J call TRBJ1-1; D gene uncertain. Germline lookup yields CDR1 LNHDA and CDR2 SQIVND (reference sequence). Trimming cost V 1 base and J 6 bases, with 9 bases left between them. The CDR3 has 13 residues. Written as DNA, the CDR3 is TGTGCCAGTAGTATAGCACATTATTCTGAAGCTTTCTTT. Translation gives CASSIAHYSEAFF.

This chain connects TRBV19 to TRBJ2-2, with D maybe TRBD1 (6 bases). Germline V gene sequence: CDR1 LNHDA, CDR2 SQIVND (reference sequence). V lost 5 bases, J lost 4 bases, and 8 bases lay in between. The CDR3 is 13 residues long. Here the CDR3 DNA reads TGTGCCAGTAGTCACAGGGTCACCGGGGAGCTGTTTTTT. This codes for CASSHRVTGELFF.

The chain carries TRBV5-6 and TRBJ1-2, with D unclear. The length of the CDR3 is 17 residues. The germline CDR1 and CDR2 sequences are SGHDT and YYEEEE. Trimming took off 4 bases at V and 8 bases at J, with 27 bases between the two ends. The CDR3 loop is CASSIGPTTLQEGGYTF. The CDR3 region has the DNA TGTGCCAGCAGCATCGGTCCCACGACTCTTCAAGAGGGCGGCTACACCTTC.

This chain uses TRBV5-6 with TRBJ1-1, with D perhaps TRBD1 (6 bases). The germline V gene encodes CDR1 SGHDT and CDR2 YYEEEE. The CDR3 contains 15 residues. Trimming shortened V by 4 bases and J by 5 bases, and 18 bases separated the two germline ends. The CDR3 coding sequence is TGTGCCAGCAGCCTACTCGACAGGTCCAGGACTGAAGCTTTCTTT. This sequence encodes CASSLLDRSRTEAFF. Together with reference TRBV5-6 and TRBJ1-1, the CDR3 gives the full variable domain: DAGVTQSPTHLIKTRGQQVTLRCSPKSGHDTVSWYQQALGQGPQFIFQYYEEEERQRGNFPDRFSGHQFPNYSSELNVNALLLGDSALYLCASSLLDRSRTEAFFGQGTRLTVV.

This clone was seen once. The chain couples TRBV25-1 to TRBJ1-1, with 7 bases lining up with TRBD1. This CDR3 spans 13 amino acids. Germline CDR1 reads MGHDK; CDR2 reads SYGVNS. J was trimmed by 4 bases and V by 7 bases; bases with no gene match: 6. Written as DNA, the CDR3 is TGTGCCAGCAAGGGACAGCTAGGCACTGAAGCTTTCTTT. Residues: CASKGQLGTEAFF.

This clone showed up just once. The V call is TRBV25-1, the J call TRBJ2-2, with D uncertain. The length of the CDR3 is 13 residues. CDR1 is MGHDK and CDR2 is SYGVNS in the germline V gene. Trimming pared 4 bases from V and 0 bases from J, leaving 3 bases between. This CDR3 reads CASSGANTGELFF. The CDR3 DNA follows: TGTGCCAGCAGTGGAGCGAACACCGGGGAGCTGTTTTTT.

V is TRBV5-6 and J is TRBJ2-5, with TRBD2 matching 10 bases. After removal of 1 base from V and 5 bases from J, the junction contained 11 bases not matched to a gene. CDR3 length equals 17 residues. Germline CDR1 SGHDT, CDR2 YYEEEE. The CDR3 protein is CASSLFLLAGVGETQYF. DNA of the CDR3: TGTGCCAGCAGCTTGTTCCTCCTAGCGGGAGTTGGGGAGACCCAGTACTTC.

V and J are TRBV5-5 and TRBJ2-7; no definite D call. Germline CDR1 SGHKS, CDR2 YYEKEE (reference sequence). The CDR3 runs to 13 residues. V shed 0 bases and J shed 7 bases, with 11 bases lying between them. The chain's CDR3 is CASSLGLEWEQYF. The CDR3 DNA is TGTGCCAGCAGCTTGGGACTCGAGTGGGAGCAGTACTTC.

The genes are TRBV6-4 and TRBJ2-5; TRBD1 is a possible D gene (5 bases). The CDR3 loop spans 15 amino acids. Germline values: CDR1 MRHNA, CDR2 SNTAGT. Trimming took off 4 bases at V and 2 bases at J, with 14 bases between the two ends. Here the CDR3 DNA reads TGTGCCAGCAGTGGGCCGGACAAAGATCAAGAGACCCAGTACTTC. This gives the protein CASSGPDKDQETQYF.

The V gene is TRBV20-1, the J gene TRBJ2-7, with TRBD1 matching 8 bases. Losses at the gene ends were 3 bases for V and 2 bases for J; bases not matched to a gene: 9. From germline, CDR1 is DFQATT and CDR2 SNEGSKA (reference sequence). The CDR3 runs to 15 residues. CDR3 amino acids: CSASPRDRQTYEQYF. CDR3 nucleotide sequence: TGCAGTGCTAGTCCGCGGGACAGGCAAACCTACGAGCAGTACTTC.